This entry lists 19 T cell receptor beta chains sequenced from one sample in a study of T cell responses to AZD1222 COVID-19 vaccine. Profiled with immunoSEQ multiplex PCR; TCRdb holds only in-frame clones, not every one. The sample lists about 160,000 clones, roughly 90% occurring once. This specimen was peripheral blood, taken 28 days after the second AZD1222 dose. Every receptor here comes from an adult who received the AZD1222 COVID-19 vaccine.

This clone was recorded only once. The chain joins TRBV7-2 to TRBJ1-2, with 7 nucleotides matching TRBD1. Germline V gene data show CDR1 as SGHTA and CDR2 as FQGNSA. V lost 0 bases and J lost 7; bases outside the gene matches: 5. The CDR3 is 14 amino acids. CDR3 loop: CASSLAGGRGGYTF. The CDR3 DNA reads as TGTGCCAGCAGCTTAGCAGGGGGCAGGGGTGGCTACACCTTC.

The chain joins TRBV3-1 (or the pseudogene TRBV3-2) to TRBJ2-5; unclear D gene. Germline V CDR1 and CDR2: LGHDT, YNNKEL (reference sequence). Trimming cost V 0 bases and J 7 bases, with 9 bases left between them. The CDR3 length is 13 residues. CDR3 protein: CASSQDRLGTQYF. The CDR3 nucleotides read TGTGCCAGCAGCCAAGATCGCTTGGGGACCCAGTACTTC.

The chain couples TRBV4-1 to TRBJ1-1, with TRBD1 as a possible D gene (5 bases). CDR1 and CDR2 (germline): MGHRA, YSYEKL. The CDR3 has 16 amino acids. V lost 0 bases and J lost 5, with 16 bases in between. The CDR3 loop is CASSQEARGGITEAFF. The CDR3 DNA is TGCGCCAGCAGCCAAGAAGCGCGGGGGGGGATTACTGAAGCTTTCTTT.

CDR3 nucleotide sequence: TGTGCCAGCAGCCAAGATTCTAGGTGGATGAACACTGAAGCTTTCTTT. This translates into CASSQDSRWMNTEAFF. This chain uses TRBV14 with TRBJ1-1, with D unresolved. The CDR3 length is 16 residues. V dropped 0 bases and J dropped 0 bases, with 11 bases sitting between them. Germline V gene lookup returns CDR1 SGHDN and CDR2 FVKESK.

CDR3: CASSRGTGARGYTF. Here the CDR3 DNA reads TGTGCCAGCTCCCGTGGGACAGGGGCTAGAGGCTACACCTTC. V is TRBV27 and J is TRBJ1-2; TRBD1 agrees at 10 bases. The CDR3 has 14 amino acids. V shed 8 bases, J shed 8 bases, and the junction held 11 bases outside the gene matches. Germline lookup yields CDR1 MNHEY and CDR2 SMNVEV (reference sequence).

The chain links TRBV3-1 (or the pseudogene TRBV3-2) to TRBJ2-2; 7 bases map to TRBD2. Losses at the gene ends were 4 bases for V and 4 bases for J; bases not matched to a gene: 6. Germline-derived CDR1 and CDR2 are LGHDT and YNNKEL (reference sequence). The CDR3 extends over 15 amino acids. CDR3 nucleotide sequence: TGTGCCAGCAGCCGTAGCGGGCGAGGCACCGGGGAGCTGTTTTTT. Protein: CASSRSGRGTGELFF.

The V gene is TRBV30, the J gene TRBJ1-1, with 7 bases that match TRBD1. Germline V gene sequence: CDR1 GTSNPN, CDR2 SVGIG (reference sequence). Trimming took 8 bases from V and 1 from J; bases not matched to a gene: 7. This CDR3 comprises 13 residues. CDR3 loop: CAGDRVANTEAFF. The CDR3 bases are TGTGCCGGTGACAGGGTGGCGAACACTGAAGCTTTCTTT. The variable domain in full, with the rest retrieved from reference TRBV30 and TRBJ1-1, is SQTIHQWPATLVQPVGSPLSLECTVEGTSNPNLYWYRQAAGRGLQLLFYSVGIGQISSEVPQNLSASRPQDRQFILSSKKLLLSDSGFYLCAGDRVANTEAFFGQGTRLTVV.

The V and J genes are TRBV15 and TRBJ1-1, with unresolved D. Looked up from germline, CDR1 is LNHNV and CDR2 is YYDKDF (reference sequence). The CDR3 extends over 13 amino acids. Trimming left V 0 bases short and J 5 bases short, with 7 bases between. DNA for the CDR3: TGTGCCACCAGCAGAGATCTAGCGACTGAAGCTTTCTTT. The encoded protein is CATSRDLATEAFF.

The chain links TRBV5-5 to TRBJ2-3; D unresolved. This CDR3 is built from 13 residues. V shed 6 bases and J shed 0 bases, with 8 bases lying between them. CDR1 is SGHKS and CDR2 is YYEKEE in the germline V gene (reference sequence). The CDR3 here is CASIPDSTDTQYF. For the CDR3, the DNA is TGTGCCAGCATACCGGATAGCACAGATACGCAGTATTTT.

This clone was picked up one time. The rearrangement links TRBV28 to TRBJ2-1; D perhaps matches TRBD2 (6 bases). The V and J ends lost 2 bases and 6 bases respectively, with 11 bases between them. CDR1 is MDHEN and CDR2 is SYDVKM in the germline V gene. The CDR3 covers 14 residues. The CDR3 reads CASSLGGLFNEQFF. The CDR3 DNA reads as TGTGCCAGCAGTTTAGGGGGACTGTTCAATGAGCAGTTCTTC. The full variable domain, completed using reference TRBV28 and TRBJ2-1, is DVKVTQSSRYLVKRTGEKVFLECVQDMDHENMFWYRQDPGLGLRLIYFSYDVKMKEKGDIPEGYSVSREKKERFSLILESASTNQTSMYLCASSLGGLFNEQFFGPGTRLTVL.

This chain connects TRBV28 to TRBJ1-3; D may be TRBD1 (5 bases). From germline, CDR1 is MDHEN and CDR2 SYDVKM. V lost 2 bases to trimming and J lost 0 bases, with 5 bases between them. This CDR3 contains 14 residues. This chain's CDR3 is CASSLGGSGNTIYF. The CDR3 DNA reads TGTGCCAGCAGTTTAGGGGGCTCTGGAAACACCATATATTTT.

This rearrangement joins TRBV18 to TRBJ1-5; 10 nucleotides line up with TRBD1. V shed 3 bases and J 1 base; nucleotides not matched to a gene: 6. Germline V gene data show CDR1 as KGHSH and CDR2 as LQKENI. The CDR3 covers 17 residues. DNA for the CDR3: TGTGCCAGCTCACCCACGACAGGGGGCGGAAGCAATCAGCCCCAGCATTTT. This translates into CASSPTTGGGSNQPQHF.

This clone was observed a few times. This chain connects TRBV7-9 to TRBJ2-7; 12 nucleotides match TRBD2. The CDR3 has 16 amino acids. Germline lookup yields CDR1 SEHNR and CDR2 FQNEAQ (reference sequence). V was clipped by 0 bases and J by 6 bases; unmatched bases: 6. For the CDR3, the DNA is TGTGCCAGCAGCTTAGCCGGGACTAGCGGGCAAATCGAGCAGTACTTC. Protein product: CASSLAGTSGQIEQYF.

The V gene is TRBV7-8, the J gene TRBJ2-1; D may be TRBD2 (7 bases). The CDR3 extends over 16 amino acids. Per germline, CDR1 SGHVS and CDR2 FQNEAQ. The V gene lost 6 bases and the J gene lost 5 bases, with 20 bases spanning the gap. CDR3 nucleotides: TGTGCCAGCAGTGGAGGCGCGGGAGAGGGGGACAATGAGCAGTTCTTC. It yields the protein CASSGGAGEGDNEQFF.

V and J are TRBV15 and TRBJ1-5; D call uncertain. Germline CDR1 LNHNV, CDR2 YYDKDF (reference sequence). Trimming removed 3 bases from V and 2 bases from J, with 11 bases in between. This CDR3 is 15 amino acids long. The DNA of the CDR3 is TGTGCCACCAGCAGGGAATCCCAAGGCAATCAGCCCCAGCATTTT. Translating gives CATSRESQGNQPQHF.

This rearrangement joins TRBV28 to TRBJ2-7, with 7 bases identical to TRBD1. J lost 3 bases, V lost 6 bases, and 8 bases had no gene match. This CDR3 has 14 residues. CDR1 is MDHEN and CDR2 is SYDVKM in the germline V gene. The CDR3 is CASSLRDSYYEQYF. The CDR3 DNA reads as TGTGCCAGCAGCCTCCGGGACAGTTACTACGAGCAGTACTTC.

This sequence joins TRBV5-1 and TRBJ1-1; 9 bases are a match to TRBD1. Germline V CDR1 and CDR2: SGHRS, YFSETQ. This CDR3 contains 13 residues. The J segment lost 11 bases and the V segment lost 1 base, leaving 6 bases of the junction unmatched. Here the CDR3 DNA reads TGCGCCAGCAGCTTGATGGGACAGGGCGACGCTTTCTTT. Protein product: CASSLMGQGDAFF.

This chain connects TRBV28 to TRBJ1-4, with D possibly TRBD1 on 5 matching bases. The germline CDR1 and CDR2 sequences are MDHEN and SYDVKM. V lost 4 bases, J lost 6 bases, and 9 bases lay in between. The CDR3 extends over 13 amino acids. This chain's CDR3 is CASSSGGDEKLFF. CDR3 coding DNA: TGTGCCAGCAGTTCGGGGGGGGATGAAAAACTGTTTTTT.

The chain recombines TRBV27 with TRBJ1-1, with D perhaps matching TRBD1 (6 bases). This CDR3 is 14 amino acids long. The ends were cut back, 6 bases at V and 3 bases at J, with 14 bases in the middle. The V gene's germline CDR1 is MNHEY and CDR2 SMNVEV (reference sequence). This CDR3 is CASRSRGRDTEAFF. The CDR3 DNA follows: TGTGCCAGCAGGTCCAGGGGAAGGGACACTGAAGCTTTCTTT.